Each of the 26 T cell receptor beta chains below was sequenced from the same sample in a study of blood T cell repertoires in COVID-19. Profiled with immunoSEQ multiplex PCR; TCRdb holds only in-frame clones, not every one. Of 200,000 to 250,000 clones listed, approximately 90% are singletons. The sample was peripheral blood. These receptors were obtained from a man aged 55 to 70 with COVID-19, enrolled during active disease.

The V and J genes are TRBV5-3 and TRBJ1-6; D gene unclear. TRBV5-3 is classed as an ORF, of uncertain function. The CDR3 has 18 residues. With 0 bases removed from V and 5 bases from J, the gap between germline ends came to 18 bases. The chain's CDR3 is CARSLVLSGKGDNSPLHF. CDR3 coding DNA: TGTGCCAGAAGCTTGGTATTGTCGGGGAAGGGAGATAATTCACCCCTCCACTTT.

The J gene is TRBJ2-2, the V gene TRBV4-2; maybe TRBD2 (6 bases). This CDR3 spans 15 amino acids. Germline V lookup: CDR1 LGHNA, CDR2 YNFKEQ. V was shortened by 4 bases and J by 1 base, with 10 bases between the two germline ends. Here the CDR3 reads CASSRGGVNTGELFF. CDR3 DNA: TGTGCCAGCAGCCGAGGAGGGGTGAACACCGGGGAGCTGTTTTTT.

The genes are TRBV19 and TRBJ2-2; TRBD1 aligns across 9 bases. The CDR3 is 15 residues long. Trimming took 5 bases from V and 4 from J; bases not matched to a gene: 5. Germline assignment: CDR1 LNHDA and CDR2 SQIVND (reference sequence). As DNA, the CDR3 is TGTGCCAGTAGTCAGGGGGACAGGGCCACCGGGGAGCTGTTTTTT. Translating it yields CASSQGDRATGELFF. Drawing the rest from reference TRBV19 and TRBJ2-2, the complete variable domain is DGGITQSPKYLFRKEGQNVTLSCEQNLNHDAMYWYRQDPGQGLRLIYYSQIVNDFQKGDIAEGYSVSREKKESFPLTVTSAQKNPTAFYLCASSQGDRATGELFFGEGSRLTVL.

This clone was recorded only once. The genes are TRBV21-1 and TRBJ1-5. TRBV21-1 corresponds to a pseudogene. The CDR3 has 12 amino acids. Here the CDR3 DNA reads TGTGCCAGCTACGGGGGGGATCAGCCCCAGCATTTT. It codes for CASYGGDQPQHF.

This sequence joins TRBV2 and TRBJ1-2; D possibly corresponds to TRBD1 (6 bases). Germline V CDR1 and CDR2: SNHLY, FYNNEI. The V end was cut by 10 bases, the J end by 7 bases, with 22 bases between. The CDR3 contains 14 residues. The CDR3 DNA reads TGTGCCACCAGACCTCAGGCGGGGGCGGTTGGCTACACCTTC. Amino acids: CATRPQAGAVGYTF.

With regard to this clone: A junction boundary mismatches the germline segment, possibly from a read error. The genes are TRBV14 and TRBJ1-2; no reliable D call. The V gene's germline CDR1 is SGHDN and CDR2 FVKESK. The CDR3 totals 11 residues. CDR3 DNA sequence: TGTGCCAGCAGCCAAGGACTCACCTGCATCTTC. Translated: CASSQGLTCIF.

The V gene is TRBV19, the J gene TRBJ1-4; 7 bases are a match to TRBD1. The CDR3 contains 14 residues. V trimming: 7 bases; J trimming: 0 bases; junction bases outside the gene matches: 2. Germline V gene data show CDR1 as LNHDA and CDR2 as SQIVND (reference sequence). CDR3 sequence reads: CASKGAATNEKLFF. CDR3 bases: TGTGCCAGTAAGGGGGCAGCAACTAATGAAAAACTGTTTTTT.

The chain is built from TRBV12-3 or TRBV12-4 and TRBJ2-1; 7 bases are shared with TRBD1. Trimming removed 6 bases from V and 8 bases from J; junction bases left unmatched: 7. The CDR3 is 13 residues long. In nucleotides, the CDR3 is TGTGCCAGCAGGAACAGGGGATCTGATGAGCAGTTCTTC. Encoded protein: CASRNRGSDEQFF.

This chain links TRBV14 with TRBJ1-1; TRBD1 matches 7 bases. Germline CDR1 and CDR2: SGHDN and FVKESK. The CDR3 runs 15 residues. V was clipped by 4 bases and J by 5 bases; unmatched bases: 10. CDR3 sequence reads: CASSLDRAAYTEAFF. The CDR3, as DNA: TGTGCCAGCAGCCTAGACAGGGCGGCTTATACTGAAGCTTTCTTT. The complete variable domain, with remaining parts taken from reference TRBV14 and TRBJ1-1, reads EAGVTQFPSHSVIEKGQTVTLRCDPISGHDNLYWYRRVMGKEIKFLLHFVKESKQDESGMPNNRFLAERTGGTYSTLKVQPAELEDSGVYFCASSLDRAAYTEAFFGQGTRLTVV.

The rearrangement links TRBV4-1 to TRBJ2-7; possible D gene TRBD2, 7 bases. Per germline, CDR1 MGHRA and CDR2 YSYEKL. Trimming removed 4 bases at V and 1 base at J, with 17 bases between. This CDR3 contains 16 residues. For the CDR3, the DNA is TGCGCCAGCAGCCTCGGTGGGGGGGCTCTTTCCTACGAGCAGTACTTC. Protein sequence: CASSLGGGALSYEQYF.

The chain uses TRBV27 and TRBJ2-1; the D gene is possibly TRBD2 (6 bases). CDR1 is MNHEY, CDR2 SMNVEV, per germline (reference sequence). V gave up 3 bases and J gave up 4 bases, with 13 bases separating them. The CDR3 sequence is 15 residues long. CDR3 residues: CASSFGGWEYNEQFF. The DNA for the CDR3 is TGTGCCAGCAGTTTCGGGGGATGGGAGTACAATGAGCAGTTCTTC.

This clone showed up just once. This rearrangement joins TRBV6-2 or TRBV6-3 to TRBJ1-2, with D possibly matching TRBD1 (6 bases). V was clipped by 4 bases and J by 4 bases, with 13 bases between them. The CDR3 contains 14 residues. The germline CDR1 and CDR2 sequences are MNHEY and SVGEGT. The CDR3 sequence is CASSSKQGSYGYTF. CDR3 coding DNA: TGTGCCAGCAGTTCCAAACAGGGATCCTATGGCTACACCTTC.

This clone showed up just once. V gene TRBV6-2 or TRBV6-3 combines with J gene TRBJ1-6, with 8 positions matching TRBD1. The CDR3 spans 14 residues. CDR1 and CDR2 (germline): MNHEY, SVGEGT. V shed 4 bases and J 10 bases; nucleotides not matched to a gene: 6. CDR3 DNA sequence: TGTGCCAGCAGTTCAGGACAGGGACGATCACCCCTCCACTTT. Amino acid sequence: CASSSGQGRSPLHF.

The chain joins TRBV7-2 to TRBJ1-5; TRBD1 aligns across 8 bases. Germline loops: CDR1 SGHTA, CDR2 FQGNSA. The CDR3 has 15 amino acids. J gave up 7 bases and V 2 bases, and 7 bases lay outside the gene matches. In DNA form, the CDR3 reads TGTGCCAGCAGCTTACCAGGGGGCTGGGGACAGCCCCAGCATTTT. Amino acids: CASSLPGGWGQPQHF.

This chain connects TRBV11-3 to TRBJ2-7; a possible D gene is TRBD1 (5 bases). The V gene lost 6 bases and the J gene lost 3 bases, with 12 bases spanning the gap. Looked up from germline, CDR1 is SGHNT and CDR2 is YENEEA. The CDR3 contains 13 residues. The CDR3: CASSRQPGYEQYF. CDR3 in DNA: TGTGCCAGCAGTCGACAGCCCGGCTACGAGCAGTACTTC. Supplemented by reference TRBV11-3 and TRBJ2-7, the full variable domain reads EAGVVQSPRYKIIEKKQPVAFWCNPISGHNTLYWYLQNLGQGPELLIRYENEEAVDDSQLPKDRFSAERLKGVDSTLKIQPAELGDSAVYLCASSRQPGYEQYFGPGTRLTVT.

This clone was observed once. The chain recombines TRBV7-8 with TRBJ1-1; 12 positions agree with TRBD1. Trimming at V came to 2 bases and at J to 6 bases, leaving 13 bases not matched to a gene. The CDR3 consists of 18 residues. Germline V gives CDR1 SGHVS, CDR2 FQNEAQ. The CDR3 bases are TGTGCCAGCAGCTTACTACCCCGGGACAGGGGGCGGATCGCTGAAGCTTTCTTT. Its protein is CASSLLPRDRGRIAEAFF. Full variable domain (remainder filled in from reference TRBV7-8 and TRBJ1-1): GAGVSQSPRYKVAKRGQDVALRCDPISGHVSLFWYQQALGQGPEFLTYFQNEAQLDKSGLPSDRFFAERPEGSVSTLKIQRTQQEDSAVYLCASSLLPRDRGRIAEAFFGQGTRLTVV.

The CDR3 DNA follows: TGCGCCAGCAGTAAATGGGACAGGGCGAACACTGAAGCTTTCTTT. Translating gives CASSKWDRANTEAFF. The V call is TRBV5-1, the J call TRBJ1-1, with 9 nucleotides matching TRBD1. The CDR3 length is 15 residues. The V gene end was trimmed by 5 bases and the J gene end by 1 base; junction bases not matched to a gene: 6. Germline lookup yields CDR1 SGHRS and CDR2 YFSETQ.

J is TRBJ1-4 and V is TRBV5-1; TRBD1 might be the D (6 bases). CDR3 length: 16 residues. Germline CDR1 reads SGHRS; CDR2 reads YFSETQ. V was shortened by 4 bases and J by 2 bases, with 15 bases between the two germline ends. The CDR3 DNA sequence: TGCGCCAGCAGCCTTAGTACAGGGACGACTAATGAAAAACTGTTTTTT. Translation: CASSLSTGTTNEKLFF.

The chain combines TRBV28 with TRBJ1-5; 8 nucleotides align to TRBD1. V was pared by 6 bases and J by 7 bases, with 14 bases of the junction left unmatched. The CDR3 sequence is 16 residues long. The germline CDR1 and CDR2 sequences are MDHEN and SYDVKM. The CDR3 nucleotides are TGTGCCAGCAGCTTCGCCCGGACAGGGATCACGCAGCCCCAGCATTTT. The encoded protein is CASSFARTGITQPQHF.

The V call is TRBV19, the J call TRBJ2-3, with 12 nucleotides matching TRBD2. CDR1 and CDR2 (germline): LNHDA, SQIVND (reference sequence). With V trimmed by 5 bases and J by 12 bases, 18 bases remained unmatched. The CDR3 is made up of 17 amino acids. The CDR3 coding sequence is TGTGCCAGTAGTGCCTCGCTAGCGGGAGGGCCTGGTGGAGGCCAGTATTTT. Translation: CASSASLAGGPGGGQYF.

The rearrangement joins TRBV27 to TRBJ1-1; D is ambiguous. V lost 5 bases and J lost 0, with 10 bases in between. CDR3 size: 14 residues. Germline V CDR1 and CDR2: MNHEY, SMNVEV (reference sequence). The CDR3 DNA is TGTGCCAGCAGTGGAGGACGGATGAACACTGAAGCTTTCTTT. Translation gives CASSGGRMNTEAFF.

The chain carries TRBV6-6 and TRBJ1-1; no firm D call. Germline V lookup: CDR1 MNHNY, CDR2 SVGAGI (reference sequence). V was cut by 5 bases and J by 3 bases, with 13 bases left in between. The CDR3 sequence is 14 residues long. The CDR3 DNA reads as TGTGCCAGCAGTGGAGGACCGGAGGACACTGAAGCTTTCTTT. Protein: CASSGGPEDTEAFF.

The rearrangement joins TRBV2 to TRBJ1-2; D gene uncertain. Germline CDR1 SNHLY, CDR2 FYNNEI. This CDR3 has 14 residues. Trimming removed 7 bases from V and 3 bases from J, with 15 bases in between. The CDR3 here is CASNPGGKDYGYTF. CDR3 bases: TGTGCCAGCAATCCCGGAGGGAAGGACTATGGCTACACCTTC. The full variable domain, in which reference TRBV2 and TRBJ1-2 provide the parts outside the CDR3, is EPEVTQTPSHQVTQMGQEVILRCVPISNHLYFYWYRQILGQKVEFLVSFYNNEISEKSEIFDDQFSVERPDGSNFTLKIRSTKLEDSAMYFCASNPGGKDYGYTFGSGTRLTVV.

V and J are TRBV21-1 and TRBJ1-2; TRBD1 was called by the table and not checked on the DNA. TRBV21-1 is reported as a pseudogene. This CDR3 contains 13 residues. The CDR3: CASSYDRFYGYTF. CDR3 sequence (DNA): TGTGCCAGCAGCTACGACAGGTTCTATGGCTACACCTTC.

The table lists this clone with a count of one. The chain uses TRBV7-2 and TRBJ2-7; TRBD2 matches at 13 bases. The CDR3 runs 15 residues. Germline V lookup: CDR1 SGHTA, CDR2 FQGNSA. Trimming at V came to 5 bases and at J to 2 bases, leaving 3 bases not matched to a gene. CDR3 amino acids: CASSQGLAGPYEQYF. In DNA form, the CDR3 reads TGTGCCAGCAGCCAGGGACTAGCGGGGCCCTACGAGCAGTACTTC.

The chain joins TRBV18 to TRBJ2-7; TRBD1 matches at 7 bases. The V segment lost 3 bases and the J segment 4 bases; nucleotides outside the gene matches: 3. Germline V lookup: CDR1 KGHSH, CDR2 LQKENI. The CDR3 is 13 amino acids. CDR3 coding DNA: TGTGCCAGCTCACCGACAGGGCTATACGAGCAGTACTTC. Its protein product is CASSPTGLYEQYF.